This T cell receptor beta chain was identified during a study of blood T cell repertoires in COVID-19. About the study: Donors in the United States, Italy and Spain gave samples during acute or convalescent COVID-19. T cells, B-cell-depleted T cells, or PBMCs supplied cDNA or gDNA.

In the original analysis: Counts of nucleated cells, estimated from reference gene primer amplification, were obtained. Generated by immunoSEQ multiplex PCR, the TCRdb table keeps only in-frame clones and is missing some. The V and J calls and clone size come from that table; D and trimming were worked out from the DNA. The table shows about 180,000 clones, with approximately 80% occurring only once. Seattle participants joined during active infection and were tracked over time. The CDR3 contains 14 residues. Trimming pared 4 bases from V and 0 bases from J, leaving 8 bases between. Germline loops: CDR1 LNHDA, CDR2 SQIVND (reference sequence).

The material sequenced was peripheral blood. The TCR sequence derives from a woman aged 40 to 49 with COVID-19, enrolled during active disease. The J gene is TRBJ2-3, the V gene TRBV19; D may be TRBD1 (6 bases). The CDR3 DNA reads TGTGCCAGTAGTAGACAGGCTAGCACAGATACGCAGTATTTT. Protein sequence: CASSRQASTDTQYF.